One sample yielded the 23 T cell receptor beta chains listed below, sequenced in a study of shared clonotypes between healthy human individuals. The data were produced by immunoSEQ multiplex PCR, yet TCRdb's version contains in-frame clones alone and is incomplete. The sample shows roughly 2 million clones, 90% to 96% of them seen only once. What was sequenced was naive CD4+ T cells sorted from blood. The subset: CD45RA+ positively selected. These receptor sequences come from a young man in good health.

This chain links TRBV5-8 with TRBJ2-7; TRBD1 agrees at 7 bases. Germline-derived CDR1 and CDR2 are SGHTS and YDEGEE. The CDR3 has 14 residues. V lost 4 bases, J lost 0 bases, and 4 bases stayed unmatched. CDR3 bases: TGTGCCAGCAGCGCCCGGGACAGCTCCTACGAGCAGTACTTC. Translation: CASSARDSSYEQYF.

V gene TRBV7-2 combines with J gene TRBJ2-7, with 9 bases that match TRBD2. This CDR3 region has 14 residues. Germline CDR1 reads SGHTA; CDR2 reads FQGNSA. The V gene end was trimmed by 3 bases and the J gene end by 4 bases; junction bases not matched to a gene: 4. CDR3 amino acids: CASSLSSGTYEQYF. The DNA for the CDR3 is TGTGCCAGCAGCTTGTCTAGCGGGACTTACGAGCAGTACTTC.

Here the CDR3 DNA reads TGCGCCAGCAACGTCGGACAGGGCTCTAATTCACCCCTCCACTTT. It is translated as CASNVGQGSNSPLHF. V gene TRBV10-2 combines with J gene TRBJ1-6, with 8 bases fitting TRBD1. Losses at the gene ends were 7 bases for V and 6 bases for J; bases not matched to a gene: 8. Per germline, CDR1 WSHSY and CDR2 SAAADI. This CDR3 contains 15 residues.

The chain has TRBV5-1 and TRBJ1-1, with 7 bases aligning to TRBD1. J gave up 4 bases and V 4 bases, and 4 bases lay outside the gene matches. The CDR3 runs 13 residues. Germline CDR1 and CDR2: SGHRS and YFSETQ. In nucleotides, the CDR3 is TGCGCCAGCAGCCTGGGACAGCTCACTGAAGCTTTCTTT. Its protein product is CASSLGQLTEAFF. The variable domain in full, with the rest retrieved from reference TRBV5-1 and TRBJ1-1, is KAGVTQTPRYLIKTRGQQVTLSCSPISGHRSVSWYQQTPGQGLQFLFEYFSETQRNKGNFPGRFSGRQFSNSRSEMNVSTLELGDSALYLCASSLGQLTEAFFGQGTRLTVV.

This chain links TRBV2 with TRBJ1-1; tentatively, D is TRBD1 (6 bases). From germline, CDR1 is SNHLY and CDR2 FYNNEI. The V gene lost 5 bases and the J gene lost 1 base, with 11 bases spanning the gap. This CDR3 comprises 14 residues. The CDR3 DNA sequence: TGTGCCAGCAGTAACAGGGATAGGAACACTGAAGCTTTCTTT. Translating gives CASSNRDRNTEAFF.

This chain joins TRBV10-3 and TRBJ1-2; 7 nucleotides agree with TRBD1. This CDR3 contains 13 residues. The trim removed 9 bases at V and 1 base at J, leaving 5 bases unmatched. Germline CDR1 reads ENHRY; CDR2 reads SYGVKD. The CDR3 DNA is TGTGCCATAGGGACAGAGAGTAACTATGGCTACACCTTC. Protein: CAIGTESNYGYTF.

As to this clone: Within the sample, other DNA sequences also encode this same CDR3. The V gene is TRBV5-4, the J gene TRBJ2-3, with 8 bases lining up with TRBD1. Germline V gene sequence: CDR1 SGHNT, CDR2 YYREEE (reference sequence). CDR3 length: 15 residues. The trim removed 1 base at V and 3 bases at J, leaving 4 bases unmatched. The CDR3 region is CASSLQGAGTDTQYF. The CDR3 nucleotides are TGTGCCAGCAGCTTGCAGGGGGCAGGAACAGATACGCAGTATTTT.

CDR3 residues: CASSVGGGAWETQYF. CDR3 sequence (DNA): TGTGCCAGCAGCGTTGGTGGGGGGGCCTGGGAGACCCAGTACTTC. This chain links TRBV9 with TRBJ2-5; a weak D match, TRBD2 (7 bases). V lost 2 bases, J lost 5 bases, and 16 bases lay in between. The V gene's germline CDR1 is SGDLS and CDR2 YYNGEE. This CDR3 comprises 15 residues.

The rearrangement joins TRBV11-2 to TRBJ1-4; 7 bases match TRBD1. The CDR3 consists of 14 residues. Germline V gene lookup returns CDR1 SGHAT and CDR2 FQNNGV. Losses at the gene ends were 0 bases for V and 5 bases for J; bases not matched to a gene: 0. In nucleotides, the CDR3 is TGTGCCAGCAGCTTAGAACAGGGGAATGAAAAACTGTTTTTT. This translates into CASSLEQGNEKLFF. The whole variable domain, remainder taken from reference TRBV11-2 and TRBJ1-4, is EAGVAQSPRYKIIEKRQSVAFWCNPISGHATLYWYQQILGQGPKLLIQFQNNGVVDDSQLPKDRFSAERLKGVDSTLKIQPAKLEDSAVYLCASSLEQGNEKLFFGSGTQLSVL.

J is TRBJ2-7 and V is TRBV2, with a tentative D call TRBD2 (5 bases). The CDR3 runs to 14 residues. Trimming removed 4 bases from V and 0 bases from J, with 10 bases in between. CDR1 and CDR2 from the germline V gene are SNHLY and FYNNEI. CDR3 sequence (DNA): TGTGCCAGCAGTGCAACACTAGTCTCCTACGAGCAGTACTTC. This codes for CASSATLVSYEQYF.

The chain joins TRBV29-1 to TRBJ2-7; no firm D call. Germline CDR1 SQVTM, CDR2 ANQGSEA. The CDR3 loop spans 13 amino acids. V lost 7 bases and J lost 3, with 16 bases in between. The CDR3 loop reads CSASTSTHYEQYF. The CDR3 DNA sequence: TGCAGCGCCTCAACGAGCACCCACTACGAGCAGTACTTC.

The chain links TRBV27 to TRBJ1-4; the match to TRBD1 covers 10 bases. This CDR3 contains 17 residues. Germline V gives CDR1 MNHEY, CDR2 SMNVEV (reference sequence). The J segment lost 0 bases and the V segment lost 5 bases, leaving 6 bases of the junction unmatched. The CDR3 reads CASSADRGTPTNEKLFF. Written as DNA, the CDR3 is TGTGCCAGCAGTGCGGACAGGGGGACCCCAACTAATGAAAAACTGTTTTTT. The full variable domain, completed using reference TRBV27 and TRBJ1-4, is EAQVTQNPRYLITVTGKKLTVTCSQNMNHEYMSWYRQDPGLGLRQIYYSMNVEVTDKGDVPEGYKVSRKEKRNFPLILESPSPNQTSLYFCASSADRGTPTNEKLFFGSGTQLSVL.

CDR3 DNA sequence: TGCAGCGTTGGCATGCTAGCGGGAGCCAAAGATACGCAGTATTTT. Its protein product is CSVGMLAGAKDTQYF. The chain has TRBV29-1 and TRBJ2-3, with 10 bases identical to TRBD2. CDR1 SQVTM and CDR2 ANQGSEA come from the germline V gene. CDR3 length: 15 residues. Trimming took 4 bases from V and 5 from J; bases not matched to a gene: 9.

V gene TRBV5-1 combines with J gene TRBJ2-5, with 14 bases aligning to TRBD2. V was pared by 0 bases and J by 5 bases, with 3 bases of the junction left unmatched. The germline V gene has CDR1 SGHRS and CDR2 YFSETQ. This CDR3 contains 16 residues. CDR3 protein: CASSLETSGRGETQYF. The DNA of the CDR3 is TGCGCCAGCAGCTTGGAGACTAGCGGGAGGGGGGAGACCCAGTACTTC.

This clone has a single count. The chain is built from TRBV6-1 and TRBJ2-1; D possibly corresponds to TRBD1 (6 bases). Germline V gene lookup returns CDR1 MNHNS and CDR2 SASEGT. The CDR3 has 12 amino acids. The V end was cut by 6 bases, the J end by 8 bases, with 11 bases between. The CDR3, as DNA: TGTGCCAGCAGCGCAGGGGTGGATGAGCAGTTCTTC. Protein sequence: CASSAGVDEQFF.

The CDR3 nucleotides read TGTGCCAGCAGCTTGGACAGGGGTCCCAGGGAGTTCTTC. Translated, it gives CASSLDRGPREFF. This chain joins TRBV5-8 and TRBJ2-1; TRBD1 agrees at 7 bases. J lost 14 bases, V lost 0 bases, and 8 bases had no gene match. The CDR3 runs 13 residues. Germline lookup yields CDR1 SGHTS and CDR2 YDEGEE.

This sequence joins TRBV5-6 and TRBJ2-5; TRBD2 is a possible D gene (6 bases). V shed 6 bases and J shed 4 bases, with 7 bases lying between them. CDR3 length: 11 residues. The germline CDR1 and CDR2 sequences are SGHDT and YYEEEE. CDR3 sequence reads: CASTGGETQYF. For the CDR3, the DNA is TGTGCCAGCACCGGGGGAGAGACCCAGTACTTC.

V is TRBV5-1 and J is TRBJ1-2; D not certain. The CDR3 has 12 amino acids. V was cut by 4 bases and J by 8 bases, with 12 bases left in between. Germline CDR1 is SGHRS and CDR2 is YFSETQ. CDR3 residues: CASSPGFDGYTF. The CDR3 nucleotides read TGCGCCAGCAGCCCGGGATTTGACGGCTACACCTTC.

CDR3 region: CASSVDNGGQETQYF. The CDR3 bases are TGTGCCAGCAGCGTAGATAACGGGGGTCAAGAGACCCAGTACTTC. The chain uses TRBV9 and TRBJ2-5; TRBD2 is a possible D gene (6 bases). V was trimmed by 0 bases and J by 2 bases, leaving 11 bases between them. From germline, CDR1 is SGDLS and CDR2 YYNGEE. This CDR3 contains 15 residues.

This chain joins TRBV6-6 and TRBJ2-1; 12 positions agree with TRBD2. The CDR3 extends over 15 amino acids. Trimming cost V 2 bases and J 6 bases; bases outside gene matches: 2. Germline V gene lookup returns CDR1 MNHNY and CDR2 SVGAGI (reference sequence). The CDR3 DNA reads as TGTGCCAGCAGTTACACGGGACTAGCGGGCAATGAGCAGTTCTTC. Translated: CASSYTGLAGNEQFF.

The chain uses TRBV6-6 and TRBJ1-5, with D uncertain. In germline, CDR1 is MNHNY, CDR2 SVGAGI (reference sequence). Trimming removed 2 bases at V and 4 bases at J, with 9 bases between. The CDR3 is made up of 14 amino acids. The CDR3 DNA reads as TGTGCCAGCAGTTACAGGGCAGCTAATCAGCCCCAGCATTTT. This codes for CASSYRAANQPQHF.

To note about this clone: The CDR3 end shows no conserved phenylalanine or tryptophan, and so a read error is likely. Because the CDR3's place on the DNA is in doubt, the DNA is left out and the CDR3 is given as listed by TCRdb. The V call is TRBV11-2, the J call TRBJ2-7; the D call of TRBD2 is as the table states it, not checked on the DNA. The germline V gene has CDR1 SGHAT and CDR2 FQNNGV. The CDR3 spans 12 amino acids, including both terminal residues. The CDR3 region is CASSPPGLAGVL.

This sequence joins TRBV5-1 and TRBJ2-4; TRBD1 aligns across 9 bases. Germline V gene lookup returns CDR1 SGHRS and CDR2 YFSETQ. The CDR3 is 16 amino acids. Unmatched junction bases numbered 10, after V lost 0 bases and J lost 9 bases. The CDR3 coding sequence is TGCGCCAGCAGCTTGGCCGTACAGGGGGCGAGTGGCATTCAGTACTTC. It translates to CASSLAVQGASGIQYF.